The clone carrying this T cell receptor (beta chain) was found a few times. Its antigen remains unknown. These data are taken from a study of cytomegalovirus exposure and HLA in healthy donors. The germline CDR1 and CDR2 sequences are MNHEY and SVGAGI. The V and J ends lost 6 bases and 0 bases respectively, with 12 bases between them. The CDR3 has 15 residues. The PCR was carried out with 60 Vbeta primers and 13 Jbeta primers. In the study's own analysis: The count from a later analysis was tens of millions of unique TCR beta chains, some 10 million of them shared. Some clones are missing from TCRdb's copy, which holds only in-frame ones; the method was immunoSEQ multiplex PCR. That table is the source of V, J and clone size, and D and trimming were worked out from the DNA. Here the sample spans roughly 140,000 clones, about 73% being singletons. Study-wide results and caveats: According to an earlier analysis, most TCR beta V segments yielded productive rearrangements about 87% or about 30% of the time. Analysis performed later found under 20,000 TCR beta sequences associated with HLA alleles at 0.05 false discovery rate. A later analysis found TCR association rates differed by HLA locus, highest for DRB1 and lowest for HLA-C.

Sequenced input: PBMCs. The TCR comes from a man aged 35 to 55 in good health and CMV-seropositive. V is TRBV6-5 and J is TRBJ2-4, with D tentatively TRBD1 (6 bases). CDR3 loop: CASSPDSIAKNIQYF. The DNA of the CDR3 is TGTGCCAGCAGCCCGGACAGCATAGCCAAAAACATTCAGTACTTC.